This T cell receptor (beta chain) appears in the sequencing data of a study of EBV T-cell therapy then PD-1 blockade in nasopharyngeal carcinoma. Treatment meaning: AdE1-LMPpoly-expanded autologous EBV-specific T-cell therapy followed by anti-PD-1 nivolumab. With respect to this clone: The antigen is not known.

Clones were sequenced by immunoSEQ multiplex PCR, and TCRdb holds only the in-frame ones, with some missing. Among under 25,000 clones, approximately 81% were seen once, and the ten largest hold 30% to 40%. The germline V and J ends were trimmed by 7 bases and 7 bases, with 13 bases remaining between them. The germline V gene encodes CDR1 MNHEY and CDR2 SMNVEV (reference sequence). There are 12 residues in the CDR3. This TCR was recovered from a middle-aged man with nasopharyngeal carcinoma. This chain joins TRBV27 and TRBJ1-1; D gene unclear. This specimen was CD8+ T cells from blood, taken around day 33 from a patient whose treatment included autologous EBV-specific T cells and nivolumab. The CDR3 coding sequence is TGTGCCAGCACCTCGATTGGGAATGAAGCTTTCTTT. This translates into CASTSIGNEAFF.